This T cell receptor (beta chain) was documented in a study of cytomegalovirus exposure and HLA in healthy donors. Regarding the study as a whole: The authors enumerated under 200 TCR beta chains as linked to cytomegalovirus. A later analysis, which compared TCR beta chains of equal frequency, found the HLA-associated ones more clonally expanded.

With respect to this clone: Antigen specificity is unknown.

This CDR3 has 17 residues. CDR1 and CDR2 from the germline V gene are SNHLY and FYNNEI. V lost 5 bases, J lost 2 bases, and 12 bases stayed unmatched. Amplification used 60 Vbeta primers and 13 Jbeta primers. TCRdb keeps only in-frame clones here, not all; method: immunoSEQ multiplex PCR. The table records about 140,000 clones, approximately 80% of them present only once. The chain recombines TRBV2 with TRBJ2-5; 9 bases are a match to TRBD2. The receptor was derived from a woman aged 50 to 60 in good health and CMV-seropositive. The sample taken for sequencing was PBMCs. In DNA, the CDR3 is TGTGCCAGCAGTTGGGGAGCGGGGGGCCCGATACAAGAGACCCAGTACTTC. Translated: CASSWGAGGPIQETQYF.